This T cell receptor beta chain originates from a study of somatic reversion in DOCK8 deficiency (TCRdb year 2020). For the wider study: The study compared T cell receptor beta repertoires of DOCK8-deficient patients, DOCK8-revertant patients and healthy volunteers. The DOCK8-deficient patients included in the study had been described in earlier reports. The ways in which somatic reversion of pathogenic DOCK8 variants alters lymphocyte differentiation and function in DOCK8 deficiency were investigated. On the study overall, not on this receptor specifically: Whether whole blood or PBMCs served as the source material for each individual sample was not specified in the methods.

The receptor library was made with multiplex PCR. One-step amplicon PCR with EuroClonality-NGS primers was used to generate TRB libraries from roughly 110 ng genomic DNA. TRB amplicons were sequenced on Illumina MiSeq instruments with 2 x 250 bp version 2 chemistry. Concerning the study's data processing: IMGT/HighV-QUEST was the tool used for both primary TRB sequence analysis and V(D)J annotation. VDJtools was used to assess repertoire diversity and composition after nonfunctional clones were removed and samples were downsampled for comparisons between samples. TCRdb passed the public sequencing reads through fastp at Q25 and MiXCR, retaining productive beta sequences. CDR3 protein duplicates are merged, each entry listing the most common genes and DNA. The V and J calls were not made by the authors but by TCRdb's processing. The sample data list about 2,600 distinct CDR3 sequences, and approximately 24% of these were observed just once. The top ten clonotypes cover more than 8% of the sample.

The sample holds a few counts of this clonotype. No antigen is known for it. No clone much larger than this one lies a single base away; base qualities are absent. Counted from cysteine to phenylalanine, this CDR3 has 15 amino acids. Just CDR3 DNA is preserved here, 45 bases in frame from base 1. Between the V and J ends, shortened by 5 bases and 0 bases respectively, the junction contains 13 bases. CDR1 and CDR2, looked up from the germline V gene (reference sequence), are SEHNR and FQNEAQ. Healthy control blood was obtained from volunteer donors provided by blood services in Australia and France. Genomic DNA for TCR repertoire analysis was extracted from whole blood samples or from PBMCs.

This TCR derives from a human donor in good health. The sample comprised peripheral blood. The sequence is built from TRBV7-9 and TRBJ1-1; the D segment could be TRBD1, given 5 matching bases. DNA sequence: TGTGCCAGCAGCCCCCAGGGTCAGGTGAACACTGAAGCTTTCTTT. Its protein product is CASSPQGQVNTEAFF.